This section outlines one T cell receptor beta chain sequence together with its context. Antigen: not known. All donors provided no fewer than one pre-ART and no fewer than two post-ART PBMC samples. This specimen comes from a study of long-term antiretroviral therapy in people with HIV. Study-wide points: Missing from the dataset were any data on ART adherence, viral resistance or therapy changes.

The libraries were made with immunoSEQ v3.0 at survey level. TCRdb's copy holds only in-frame clones and misses some; the assay was immunoSEQ multiplex PCR. The sample comprises roughly 34,000 clones, about 94% of which are singletons, and 3.7% rests with the top ten. Here the sequenced sample was unsorted PBMCs, taken about 5.1 years after starting antiretroviral therapy. The receptor was derived from a woman aged 45-65 years with HIV.

The CDR3 DNA is TGTGCCAGCAGCTTACCCTACGGGGGGGATATCTACAATGAGCAGTTCTTC. Translating it yields CASSLPYGGDIYNEQFF. V gene TRBV7-9 combines with J gene TRBJ2-1, with 8 bases aligning to TRBD2. Germline CDR1 SEHNR, CDR2 FQNEAQ (reference sequence). With 2 bases clipped from V and 3 bases from J, the junction kept 9 bases outside the gene matches. The CDR3 consists of 17 residues.